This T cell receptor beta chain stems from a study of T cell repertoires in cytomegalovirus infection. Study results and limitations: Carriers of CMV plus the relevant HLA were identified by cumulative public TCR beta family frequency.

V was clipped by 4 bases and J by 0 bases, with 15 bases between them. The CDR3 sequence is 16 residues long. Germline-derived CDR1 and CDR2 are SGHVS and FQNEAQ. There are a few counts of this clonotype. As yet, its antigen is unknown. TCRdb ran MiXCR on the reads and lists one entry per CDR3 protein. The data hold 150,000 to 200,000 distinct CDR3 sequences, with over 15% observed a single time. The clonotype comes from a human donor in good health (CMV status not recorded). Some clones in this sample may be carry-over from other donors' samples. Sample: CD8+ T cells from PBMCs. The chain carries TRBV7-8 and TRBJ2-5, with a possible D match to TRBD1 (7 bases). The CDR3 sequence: CASSSWGDSYQETQYF. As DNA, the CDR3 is TGTGCCAGCAGCTCGTGGGGGGACAGCTACCAAGAGACCCAGTACTTC.